This T cell receptor (beta chain) was captured in a study of blood T cell repertoires in COVID-19. Study at large: COVID-19 samples, acute and convalescent, were from the United States, Italy and Spain. PBMCs, B-cell-depleted T cells, or T cells were the source of the cDNA or gDNA that made up the material.

The CDR3 totals 12 residues. The germline V and J ends were trimmed by 6 bases and 8 bases, with 11 bases remaining between them. In the original processing: The assay estimated nucleated cells by amplifying reference gene primers. Clones were sequenced by immunoSEQ multiplex PCR, and TCRdb holds only the in-frame ones, with some missing. From that table come the V and J calls and clone size; the DNA was used to work out D and trimming. The sample yields some 150,000 clones, approximately 89% seen once. The chain joins TRBV12-3 or TRBV12-4 to TRBJ1-5, with a tentative D call TRBD1 (5 bases). Sample: peripheral blood. The origin of this receptor is a human donor in a cohort sampled during active COVID-19. The CDR3 DNA reads as TGTGCCAGCAGCCACACAGGAGAGCCCCAGCATTTT. This codes for CASSHTGEPQHF.